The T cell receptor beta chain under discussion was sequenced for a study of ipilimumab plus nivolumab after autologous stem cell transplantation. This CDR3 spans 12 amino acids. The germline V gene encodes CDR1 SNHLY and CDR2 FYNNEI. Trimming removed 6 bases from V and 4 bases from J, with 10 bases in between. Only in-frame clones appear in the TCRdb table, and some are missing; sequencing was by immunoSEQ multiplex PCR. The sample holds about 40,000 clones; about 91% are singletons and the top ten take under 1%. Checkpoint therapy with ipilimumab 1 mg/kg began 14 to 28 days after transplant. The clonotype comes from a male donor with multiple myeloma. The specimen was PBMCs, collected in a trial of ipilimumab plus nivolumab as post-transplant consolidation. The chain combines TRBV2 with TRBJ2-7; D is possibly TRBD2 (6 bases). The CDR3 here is CASRAGLYEQYF. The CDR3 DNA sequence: TGTGCCAGCAGGGCGGGGCTATACGAGCAGTACTTC.